These 21 T cell receptor beta chains originate from one sample sequenced in a study of cytomegalovirus exposure and HLA in healthy donors. The PCR ran on 60 Vbeta and 13 Jbeta primers. Here immunoSEQ multiplex PCR was the method, and the copy in TCRdb shows in-frame clones only, minus some. The sample shows 45,000 to 65,000 clones, roughly 70% of them seen only once. The sequencing input was PBMCs. The receptors here all came from a woman between 50 and 59 years old in good health and CMV-seropositive.

V gene TRBV9 combines with J gene TRBJ2-4; possibly TRBD1 for D (5 bases). CDR1 is SGDLS, CDR2 YYNGEE, per germline. The CDR3 is made up of 14 amino acids. With 0 bases removed from V and 8 bases from J, the gap between germline ends came to 12 bases. The CDR3 spells CASSVGRAYDIQYF. As DNA, the CDR3 is TGTGCCAGCAGCGTAGGCAGGGCGTACGACATTCAGTACTTC.

CDR3 nucleotide sequence: TGTGCCAGCAGCCCTACAGGGGGCGGTGAGCAGTTCTTC. Translating it yields CASSPTGGGEQFF. V is TRBV7-3 and J is TRBJ2-1; 9 bases agree with TRBD1. CDR3 length equals 13 residues. V lost 5 bases and J lost 9; bases outside the gene matches: 5. The V gene's germline CDR1 is SGHTA and CDR2 FQGTGA.

In DNA form, the CDR3 reads TGTGCCAGCAGCTTGGATGGGGGGGCAGATACGCAGTATTTT. Its translation: CASSLDGGADTQYF. This chain links TRBV5-6 with TRBJ2-3; 7 positions match TRBD2. Germline V gene lookup returns CDR1 SGHDT and CDR2 YYEEEE. The CDR3 sequence is 14 residues long. V trimming: 0 bases; J trimming: 4 bases; junction bases outside the gene matches: 2.

This clone was picked up many times. The genes are TRBV4-3 and TRBJ2-1; 12 bases map to TRBD2. The CDR3 spans 15 residues. Germline values: CDR1 LGHNA, CDR2 YSLEER. Losses at the gene ends were 4 bases for V and 7 bases for J; bases not matched to a gene: 5. CDR3 amino acids: CASSPSGGAQNEQFF. The DNA for the CDR3 is TGCGCCAGCAGCCCTAGCGGGGGGGCCCAAAATGAGCAGTTCTTC.

This clone was detected a few times. The V gene is TRBV7-3, the J gene TRBJ2-3; 7 bases line up with TRBD1. Germline assignment: CDR1 SGHTA and CDR2 FQGTGA. The V gene end was trimmed by 5 bases and the J gene end by 4 bases; junction bases not matched to a gene: 6. This CDR3 contains 14 residues. The CDR3 nucleotides are TGTGCCAGCAGCAAACAGGGGCCCCCAGATACGCAGTATTTT. This gives the protein CASSKQGPPDTQYF.

The chain recombines TRBV5-4 with TRBJ2-1; possibly TRBD2 for D (5 bases). The germline V and J ends were trimmed by 3 bases and 9 bases, with 13 bases remaining between them. The CDR3 extends over 13 amino acids. Germline CDR1 reads SGHNT; CDR2 reads YYREEE (reference sequence). CDR3 region: CASSSWTGLEQFF. CDR3 nucleotide sequence: TGTGCCAGCAGCTCCTGGACTGGGCTTGAGCAGTTCTTC.

This chain joins TRBV4-3 and TRBJ2-6; 7 bases are a match to TRBD1. This CDR3 comprises 17 residues. In germline, CDR1 is LGHNA, CDR2 YSLEER. Trimming removed 5 bases from V and 0 bases from J; junction bases left unmatched: 7. The CDR3 protein is CASSKTGTPSGANVLTF. CDR3 nucleotide sequence: TGCGCCAGCAGCAAGACAGGGACCCCCTCTGGGGCCAACGTCCTGACTTTC.

The chain employs TRBV7-2 and TRBJ2-5; the D is unclear. Trimming shortened V by 1 base and J by 5 bases, and 14 bases separated the two germline ends. CDR3 size: 15 residues. From germline, CDR1 is SGHTA and CDR2 FQGNSA. The CDR3 loop is CASSLDGQRWETQYF. The CDR3 coding sequence is TGTGCCAGCAGCTTAGACGGTCAGAGGTGGGAGACCCAGTACTTC.

V and J are TRBV6-6 and TRBJ2-2; maybe TRBD1 (5 bases). The V end was cut by 6 bases, the J end by 7 bases, with 18 bases between. Looked up from germline, CDR1 is MNHNY and CDR2 is SVGAGI (reference sequence). The CDR3 has 15 residues. The CDR3 nucleotides read TGTGCCAGCAGCCCCTCGACAGCTCCCGACGGGGAGCTGTTTTTT. Protein: CASSPSTAPDGELFF.

This clone was counted a single time. The chain carries TRBV5-1 and TRBJ2-3, with 8 bases that match TRBD2. Germline loops: CDR1 SGHRS, CDR2 YFSETQ. CDR3 length: 16 amino acids. V shed 4 bases and J 0 bases; nucleotides not matched to a gene: 7. CDR3 protein: CASSRQTSESTDTQYF. The CDR3 coding sequence is TGCGCCAGCAGCAGGCAGACTAGCGAAAGCACAGATACGCAGTATTTT.

DNA for the CDR3: TGTGCCAGCAGTTCTATTACTAGCACAGATACGCAGTATTTT. It codes for CASSSITSTDTQYF. This chain joins TRBV27 and TRBJ2-3; D remains ambiguous. The CDR3 covers 14 residues. V was pared by 4 bases and J by 0 bases, with 8 bases between. The germline V gene has CDR1 MNHEY and CDR2 SMNVEV (reference sequence).

The chain combines TRBV19 with TRBJ1-5; a possible D gene is TRBD1 (5 bases). This CDR3 has 15 amino acids. Trimming cost V 4 bases and J 2 bases, with 12 bases left between them. Germline V gene sequence: CDR1 LNHDA, CDR2 SQIVND (reference sequence). The CDR3 sequence is CASSRETGGNQPQHF. The CDR3 coding sequence is TGTGCCAGTAGTAGAGAGACGGGGGGCAATCAGCCCCAGCATTTT.

The CDR3 nucleotides read TGTGCCAGCAGTTGGCGGGAGGCCGATACGCAGTATTTT. This encodes CASSWREADTQYF. The chain links TRBV11-2 to TRBJ2-3, with 8 bases aligning to TRBD2. The CDR3 length is 13 residues. V dropped 6 bases and J dropped 6; count of bases not matched to a gene: 5. Germline CDR1 is SGHAT and CDR2 is FQNNGV.

The chain carries TRBV2 and TRBJ2-7; 8 bases are shared with TRBD2. The CDR3 loop spans 15 amino acids. Germline CDR1 and CDR2: SNHLY and FYNNEI. Losses at the gene ends were 1 base for V and 2 bases for J; bases not matched to a gene: 4. The CDR3 DNA follows: TGTGCCAGCAGTGAAGGGGCGGGGGGACCCTACGAGCAGTACTTC. Encoded protein: CASSEGAGGPYEQYF.

This clone was seen more than once but under ten times. This chain uses TRBV4-1 with TRBJ2-1; 7 nucleotides agree with TRBD2. CDR1 and CDR2 from the germline V gene are MGHRA and YSYEKL. Trimming removed 1 base from V and 5 bases from J; junction bases left unmatched: 8. The CDR3 sequence is 16 residues long. The CDR3 region is CASSQGRDYQNNEQFF. The CDR3 coding sequence is TGCGCCAGCAGCCAAGGGAGGGACTACCAGAACAATGAGCAGTTCTTC.

This chain links TRBV30 with TRBJ2-1; tentatively, D is TRBD1 (5 bases). V lost 0 bases and J lost 10, with 13 bases in between. This CDR3 is built from 13 residues. Germline V lookup: CDR1 GTSNPN, CDR2 SVGIG (reference sequence). The DNA for the CDR3 is TGTGCCTGGAGTGTACAAGGGGTAAAAGAGCAGTTCTTC. It encodes CAWSVQGVKEQFF.

This clone was observed a handful of times. The chain joins TRBV5-1 to TRBJ2-7; tentatively, D is TRBD1 (6 bases). V gave up 0 bases and J gave up 3 bases, with 7 bases separating them. The CDR3 sequence is 13 residues long. From germline, CDR1 is SGHRS and CDR2 YFSETQ. The CDR3 DNA follows: TGCGCCAGCAGCTTGGCACAGGGCTACGAGCAGTACTTC. Translated: CASSLAQGYEQYF. Full variable domain (outside the CDR3, taken from reference TRBV5-1 and TRBJ2-7): KAGVTQTPRYLIKTRGQQVTLSCSPISGHRSVSWYQQTPGQGLQFLFEYFSETQRNKGNFPGRFSGRQFSNSRSEMNVSTLELGDSALYLCASSLAQGYEQYFGPGTRLTVT.

The rearrangement links TRBV11-2 to TRBJ1-5; 7 nucleotides agree with TRBD1. The germline V gene encodes CDR1 SGHAT and CDR2 FQNNGV. The junction had 1 base not matched to a gene; V was cut back by 1 base and J by 1 base. This CDR3 contains 15 residues. CDR3 protein: CASSLGGQSNQPQHF. The CDR3, as DNA: TGTGCCAGCAGCTTAGGGGGACAGAGCAATCAGCCCCAGCATTTT.

V and J are TRBV19 and TRBJ2-7, with unresolved D. V was pared by 2 bases and J by 3 bases, with 11 bases between. The V gene's germline CDR1 is LNHDA and CDR2 SQIVND (reference sequence). The CDR3 contains 14 residues. The CDR3 sequence: CASSISASGYEQYF. The CDR3 DNA reads as TGTGCCAGTAGTATATCTGCTTCGGGCTACGAGCAGTACTTC.

The V and J genes are TRBV19 and TRBJ1-4; D is uncertain. CDR3 length: 14 amino acids. From germline, CDR1 is LNHDA and CDR2 SQIVND (reference sequence). Trimming left V 5 bases short and J 0 bases short, with 7 bases between. Here the CDR3 DNA reads TGTGCCAGTAGTCACAGACCAACTAATGAAAAACTGTTTTTT. It yields the protein CASSHRPTNEKLFF.

CDR3 DNA sequence: TGTGCCAGCAGCTCCCAGGGGGCGAATCAGCCCCAGCATTTT. It encodes CASSSQGANQPQHF. The chain has TRBV5-4 and TRBJ1-5; TRBD1 aligns across 8 bases. Germline CDR1 and CDR2: SGHNT and YYREEE (reference sequence). The CDR3 covers 14 residues. V lost 3 bases to trimming and J lost 4 bases; unmatched junction nucleotides: 3.